These T cell receptor beta chains were read from a single sample in a study of radiotherapy plus CTLA-4 blockade in lung cancer. Method: immunoSEQ multiplex PCR; TCRdb's copy keeps in-frame clones and lacks some. The repertoire holds over 95,000 clones, with about four fifths as singletons. The sequenced sample was peripheral blood, obtained from a patient treated with radiotherapy plus ipilimumab. These receptors were taken from a human donor with non-small cell lung cancer who had a partial response to radiotherapy plus ipilimumab. Some clones in this sample may be carry-over from other donors' samples. CDR3s include the opening cysteine and the closing phenylalanine or tryptophan. The D gene is left open where the match is weak. Not all rows give a size; the values are once, few, many and, for expanded clones, a class.

CDR3	DNA	size	J	V	D
CASSGAGGPVADTQYF	TGTGCCAGCAGCGGAGCGGGGGGGCCGGTCGCAGATACGCAGTATTTT	once	TRBJ2-3	TRBV5-4	TRBD2
CASSYSPTKWDYGYTF	TGTGCCAGCAGTTACTCTCCCACTAAATGGGACTATGGCTACACCTTC	few	TRBJ1-2	TRBV6-5	.
CASSLGPANNEQFF	TGTGCCAGCAGCTTAGGTCCAGCGAACAATGAGCAGTTCTTC	.	TRBJ2-1	TRBV7-3	.
CASSPRGGETQYF	TGTGCCAGCTCACCAAGGGGCGGAGAGACCCAGTACTTC	.	TRBJ2-5	TRBV18	.
CASMRSSYNEQFF	TGTGCCAGCATGCGGAGCTCCTACAATGAGCAGTTCTTC	once	TRBJ2-1	TRBV6-5	.
CASTGGLEAETQYF	TGTGCCAGCACCGGGGGGCTAGAAGCGGAGACCCAGTACTTC	.	TRBJ2-5	TRBV9	.
CASSHRAGSTEAFF	TGTGCCAGTAGCCACCGAGCAGGTAGCACTGAAGCTTTCTTT	few	TRBJ1-1	TRBV19	.
CASSAQTGGRGEQFF	TGTGCCAGCAGTGCACAGACAGGGGGCCGAGGTGAGCAGTTCTTC	.	TRBJ2-1	TRBV6-1	TRBD1
CAISRETGGYEQCF	TGTGCCATCAGCCGTGAGACAGGGGGCTACGAGCAGTGCTTC	.	TRBJ2-7	TRBV10-3	TRBD1
CASSLSRGVETQYF	TGTGCCAGCAGCTTATCTCGGGGGGTAGAGACCCAGTACTTC	few	TRBJ2-5	TRBV7-9	TRBD2
CASSGAGLAGVIEQYF	TGTGCCAGCAGTGGTGCGGGACTAGCGGGAGTAATTGAGCAGTACTTC	few	TRBJ2-7	TRBV6-1	TRBD2
CASNSGYFGETQYF	TGTGCCAGCAATTCAGGGTACTTCGGGGAGACCCAGTACTTC	.	TRBJ2-5	TRBV28	.
CASSIRGINNEQFF	TGTGCCAGTAGTATAAGGGGAATCAACAATGAGCAGTTCTTC	.	TRBJ2-1	TRBV19	.
CASSSLGGFGSPLHF	TGTGCCAGCAGCTCCCTGGGGGGATTCGGTTCACCCCTCCACTTT	.	TRBJ1-6	TRBV9	.
CASSFPQGANSPLHF	TGTGCCAGCAGTTTCCCCCAGGGGGCGAATTCACCCCTCCACTTT	.	TRBJ1-6	TRBV28	TRBD1
CASRAQGDTGNTIYF	TGTGCCAGTAGGGCACAGGGGGATACTGGAAACACCATATATTTT	.	TRBJ1-3	TRBV19	TRBD1
CASSLNAGGWSSYNEQFF	TGTGCCAGCAGCTTAAACGCGGGTGGCTGGAGCTCCTACAATGAGCAGTTCTTC	.	TRBJ2-1	TRBV7-3	.
CASSFGMAETQYF	TGTGCCAGCAGCTTCGGGATGGCGGAGACCCAGTACTTC	.	TRBJ2-5	TRBV7-2	.